This paragraph covers one T cell receptor beta chain sequence. The clone's antigen remains unknown. No base quality information exists; no much larger clone differs at one position. The data belong to a study of blood T cell repertoires in COVID-19 (dated by TCRdb to about 2020). Notes on the research overall: Samples covering the acute and convalescent phases of COVID-19 were provided by collaborators in the United States, Italy and Spain. Where HLA class I and class II types were available, the types were taken from metadata supplied by the sample provider, not from assay-based typing. Samples were obtained from the ongoing ImmuneRACE study (first 160 participants) and from 1,254 subjects provided by 6 global collaborators. The sample metadata nearly always contained a de-identified subject ID, COVID-19 status, age in years and sex. Deeply sampled blood TCRbeta repertoires from subjects exposed to, actively infected with, or recovered from COVID-19 were included in the dataset. The prospective study material was composed of cDNA or gDNA derived from T cells, B-cell-depleted T cells, or PBMCs. The repertoires were made available in a free public database intended to serve as a resource for research on the immune response to SARS-CoV-2. General study outcomes and caveats: How much clinical and demographic metadata was included differed by source and by participant, and the metadata was provided uncurated.

Taken from cysteine to phenylalanine, the CDR3 has 14 residues. Kept here is only the CDR3 DNA, which spans 42 bases and is read in frame from base 1. V drops 4 bases and J drops 6 bases, leaving 16 bases in between. CDR1 SGHRS and CDR2 YFSETQ are derived from the germline V gene. The collaborating institutions used their own protocols to collect whole blood in K2EDTA tubes. Collaborator samples were shipped for TCRbeta analysis as frozen whole blood, isolated PBMCs, or DNA extracted from either sample type. TCRbeta CDR3 regions were amplified from genomic DNA by means of the immunoSEQ Assay, a bias-controlled multiplex PCR. The authors' pipeline ran thus. Within the assay, amplification of reference gene primers was used to estimate how many nucleated cells each sample contained. To quantify the absolute abundance of each unique TCRbeta CDR3 rearrangement, sequence reads were collapsed and filtered. Productive Simpson clonality was computed per sample as the square root of Simpson's diversity index over productive rearrangements. TCRdb re-hosts the immuneACCESS table, in-frame sequences only. Its copies lack some clones; in the studies checked, an unresolved V gene accounts for under half of them, and the cause for the rest is not known. The V and J calls and the clone size are those of that table, but D and trimming were determined from the DNA. This sample comprises some 200,000 clones, around 80% of them detected only once. The ten most abundant clones make up 9.5% to 15% of the sample.

This receptor was taken from a human donor in a cohort sampled during active COVID-19. Sequenced: peripheral blood. In this chain, TRBV5-1 is recombined with TRBJ1-2, with TRBD1 perhaps the D gene, on 6 matching bases. In nucleotide form, the sequence is TGCGCCAGCAGCGGAAGTCAGGGGTCGGATGGCTACACCTTC. This sequence encodes CASSGSQGSDGYTF.